What follows is one T cell receptor beta chain and its context. The same CDR3 is also encoded by other DNA sequences in this sample. This sample is drawn from a study of blood T cell repertoires in COVID-19. Study context: Researchers got acute and convalescent COVID-19 samples from the United States, Italy and Spain. T cells, B-cell-depleted T cells, or PBMCs supplied cDNA or gDNA.

Here immunoSEQ multiplex PCR was the method, and the copy in TCRdb shows in-frame clones only, minus some. Of 30,000 to 40,000 clones listed, 82% are singletons. CDR1 and CDR2 (germline): SGHRS, YFSETQ. The V segment lost 0 bases and the J segment 3 bases; nucleotides outside the gene matches: 7. The CDR3 has 16 residues. V usage is TRBV5-1 and J usage is TRBJ2-7; TRBD1 aligns across 9 bases. This TCR was sampled from an older man with active or convalescent COVID-19. Sequenced input: peripheral blood. The CDR3 protein is CASSLGTGDIFYEQYF. CDR3 DNA sequence: TGCGCCAGCAGCTTGGGGACAGGGGACATTTTCTACGAGCAGTACTTC.